This is a list of T cell receptor beta chains from one sample in a study of response to subunit inactivated influenza vaccine. TCRdb used MiXCR to reprocess the RT-PCR reads, holding one entry per CDR3 protein. The table lists hundreds of thousands of distinct CDR3 sequences, about 11% of them singletons, with about 10% in the top ten. Another study also made use of these data, one on T cells expressing NK-cell markers.

Sequenced here: PBMCs from blood, sampled on the day of vaccination. These receptor sequences come from a man aged 50 to 59 who received an inactivated influenza vaccine. Both conserved end residues are part of each CDR3. The order of the fields is D gene, J gene, clone size, V gene, CDR3 DNA, CDR3 protein. A D gene is named only where the DNA matches it firmly. Only some rows state a clone size, as once, few, many or a class for expanded clones.

>TRBD2|TRBJ2-1|few|TRBV28
TGTGCCAGCAGTTTTATAGCGGGAGGTACCAATGAGCAGTTCTTC
CASSFIAGGTNEQFF
>TRBD2|TRBJ2-4|many|TRBV6-1
TGTGCCAGCAGTCTAACTAGCGGGGGTTCCAAAAACATTCAGTACTTC
CASSLTSGGSKNIQYF
>-|TRBJ2-5|few|TRBV7-6
TGTGCCAGCAGCCTTAATGGAGGCGCCCAAGAGACCCAGTACTTC
CASSLNGGAQETQYF
>-|TRBJ1-5|-|TRBV12-3/TRBV12-4
TGTGCCAGCAGTTTGGGAGGGGGTGTCAATCAGCCCCAGCATTTT
CASSLGGGVNQPQHF
>-|TRBJ1-4|few|TRBV2
TGTGCCAGCAGTACAGCAGGGGAGGCGAATGAAAAACTGTTTTTT
CASSTAGEANEKLFF
>TRBD2|TRBJ2-1|few|TRBV10-1
TGCGCCAGCAGTGATACCTTGGCTAGCGGAACGCCCGCCTACAATGAGCAGTTCTTC
CASSDTLASGTPAYNEQFF
>-|TRBJ2-1|few|TRBV5-1
TGCGCCAGCAGGCCCGGGACGAGTTACAATGAGCAGTTCTTC
CASRPGTSYNEQFF
>-|TRBJ2-1|-|TRBV7-9
TGTGCCAGCAGCTTAGGGTTTGGGGCGAAGTACAATGAGCAGTTCTTC
CASSLGFGAKYNEQFF
>-|TRBJ2-3|few|TRBV30
TGTGCCTGGAGCCTGAACCTCGGTGATACGCAGTATTTT
CAWSLNLGDTQYF
>TRBD1|TRBJ2-3|few|TRBV6-1
TGTGCCAGCAGTGAATCGACAGGGGCCCAGGGGATGGATACGCAGTATTTT
CASSESTGAQGMDTQYF
>TRBD2|TRBJ2-3|-|TRBV5-1
TGCGCCAGCAGCTTGGCCAGGTGGGAGGGCCGAGCAGATACGCAGTATTTT
CASSLARWEGRADTQYF
>-|TRBJ2-1|few|TRBV6-5
TGTGCCAGCAGTTATAGGACAGCGCGCAATGAGCAGTTCTTC
CASSYRTARNEQFF
>-|TRBJ2-2|few|TRBV5-5
TGTGCCAGCAGCGTCTTATATAGTCCCGGGGAGCTGTTTTTT
CASSVLYSPGELFF
>TRBD1|TRBJ1-5|few|TRBV28
TGTGCCAGCAGTTTTAGGCAGGGGGGCAATCAGCCCCAGCATTTT
CASSFRQGGNQPQHF
>-|TRBJ2-3|many|TRBV5-1
TGCGCCAGCAGCTCCAGACAATCGCCAGATACGCAGTATTTT
CASSSRQSPDTQYF
>TRBD1|TRBJ2-3|few|TRBV6-5
TGTGCCAGCAGTTACCACAGGGGGGAGGCTACGCAGTATTTT
CASSYHRGEATQYF
>-|TRBJ1-6|-|TRBV30
TGTGCCTGGAGTGTGCAGCAAAATTCACCCCTCCACTTT
CAWSVQQNSPLHF
>-|TRBJ2-3|few|TRBV29-1
TGCAGCGTTGAAGATCTTCCATACTCCACAGATACGCAGTATTTT
CSVEDLPYSTDTQYF
>TRBD2|TRBJ2-3|few|TRBV7-3
TGTGCCAGCAGCGCCCTAGCGGGAGAGTTTGCAGATACGCAGTATTTT
CASSALAGEFADTQYF
>-|TRBJ1-1|few|TRBV5-6
TGTGCCAGCAGCATCTACAGGCCAGGGGCTGAAGCTTTCTTT
CASSIYRPGAEAFF
>TRBD1|TRBJ1-1|few|TRBV5-1
TGCGCCAGCAGCCCTGGACAGGGTTTAGTAATGGTGGGAGCTTTCTTT
CASSPGQGLVMVGAFF
>-|TRBJ1-5|few|TRBV15
TGTGCCACCAGCAGTGACCCGGGACTCCGTAGCAATCAGCCCCAGCATTTT
CATSSDPGLRSNQPQHF
>-|TRBJ1-5|-|TRBV7-9
TGTGCCAGCAGCTTAGGGGTACAGCCCCAGCATTTT
CASSLGVQPQHF
>TRBD2|TRBJ2-2|-|TRBV5-1
TGCGCCAGCAGCTTGGCCCCGGGGGGCACCGGGGAGCTGTTTTTT
CASSLAPGGTGELFF
>-|TRBJ1-5|few|TRBV18
TGTGCCAGCTCACCACGGGGGGGAGAGCCCCAGCATTTT
CASSPRGGEPQHF
>TRBD1|TRBJ1-2|-|TRBV4-3
TGCGCCAGCAGCCAAGACGCGCAGGGGGCAGGAGGCTACACCTTC
CASSQDAQGAGGYTF
>-|TRBJ2-2|few|TRBV7-3
TGTGCCAGCAGCCCGGCAGAGTCGAACACCGGGGAGCTGTTTTTT
CASSPAESNTGELFF
>TRBD2|TRBJ2-3|-|TRBV6-5
TGTGCCAGCAGTTATTCTAGCGGGAGTGGAACAGATACGCAGTATTTT
CASSYSSGSGTDTQYF
>-|TRBJ2-6|-|TRBV20-1
TGCAGTGCTAGGGCCTCTGGGGCCAACGTCCTGACTTTC
CSARASGANVLTF
>TRBD1|TRBJ2-1|-|TRBV6-1
TGTGCCAGCAGAGCTAGGACAGGGGGCCACAATGAGCAGTTCTTC
CASRARTGGHNEQFF
>-|TRBJ2-3|many|TRBV11-1
TGTGCCAGCAGCTTCCGGGGGCCCTTGGGAGATTATAGCACAGATACGCAGTATTTT
CASSFRGPLGDYSTDTQYF
>TRBD1|TRBJ2-7|few|TRBV20-1
TGCAGTGCTAGAAACCCGGGACAGGGAGGAGGCGAGCAGTACTTC
CSARNPGQGGGEQYF
>TRBD1|TRBJ1-2|few|TRBV29-1
TGCAGCGCCGTAGCGGGGGACAGCTCTAACTATGGCTACACCTTC
CSAVAGDSSNYGYTF
>TRBD2|TRBJ2-7|few|TRBV28
TGTGCCAGCAGTTTACGATGGACTAGCAGAGCCTACGAGCAGTACTTC
CASSLRWTSRAYEQYF
>-|TRBJ2-7|-|TRBV29-1
TGCAGCGTTGAAGATCGAGGGACCTTGGACTACGAGCAGTACTTC
CSVEDRGTLDYEQYF
>TRBD1|TRBJ1-2|many|TRBV5-1
TGCGCCAGCAGCGACTCCGGGACAGGGGTCTTCGGGTATGGCTACACCTTC
CASSDSGTGVFGYGYTF
>TRBD1|TRBJ2-2|-|TRBV7-6
TGTGCCAGCAGCCCAGTCGGGACGAACGCAGGGGGCGGGGAGCTGTTTTTT
CASSPVGTNAGGGELFF
>-|TRBJ2-7|-|TRBV5-1
TGCGCCAGCAGCTTGGTTTCGGACTCCTACGAGCAGTACTTC
CASSLVSDSYEQYF
>-|TRBJ1-1|-|TRBV3-1
TGTGCCAGCAGCCAAGAAAAGGCCCTCGGAGCTTTCTTT
CASSQEKALGAFF